One T cell receptor (beta chain) is described in this entry. The V end was cut by 2 bases, the J end by 2 bases, with 4 bases between. Looked up from germline, CDR1 is MNHEY and CDR2 is SVGAGI. The CDR3 is made up of 12 amino acids. This sample was included in a study of radiation and T cells in renal cell carcinoma. Documented time point: baseline pretreatment blood. The treatment was: 15 Gy SBRT to primary tumor, nephrectomy 4 weeks later. Method: immunoSEQ multiplex PCR; TCRdb's copy keeps in-frame clones and lacks some. The repertoire holds 110,000 to 150,000 clones, with approximately 82% as singletons.

Sequencing used blood, obtained from a patient whose treatment included radiotherapy and nephrectomy. This clonotype was obtained from a woman aged 50 to 65 with renal cell carcinoma. The rearrangement uses TRBV6-5 and TRBJ2-7; D unclear. CDR3 region: CASSYSPYEQYF. In DNA, the CDR3 is TGTGCCAGCAGTTACAGTCCCTACGAGCAGTACTTC.